This record concerns one T cell receptor (beta chain) sequence. The record originates from a study of glioma-infiltrating T cells after dendritic cell vaccination. CDR3 size: 15 residues. The germline CDR1 and CDR2 sequences are SGHDN and FVKESK. V lost 1 base to trimming and J lost 4 bases, with 13 bases between them. Only in-frame clones appear in the TCRdb table, and some are missing; sequencing was by immunoSEQ multiplex PCR. The data contain about 2,600 clones, 75% to 85% of them singletons. Time point denoted: after dendritic cell vaccination, including at tumor progression/relapse. The vaccine used monocyte-derived dendritic cells pulsed overnight with autologous tumor lysate.

The sequenced sample was tumor tissue, obtained after dendritic cell vaccination. The TCR originated in a human donor with glioblastoma. V gene TRBV14 combines with J gene TRBJ1-1, with D uncertain. The CDR3 region is CASSQVRGRSTEAFF. The CDR3 DNA reads TGTGCCAGCAGCCAAGTCAGAGGCCGGAGCACTGAAGCTTTCTTT.